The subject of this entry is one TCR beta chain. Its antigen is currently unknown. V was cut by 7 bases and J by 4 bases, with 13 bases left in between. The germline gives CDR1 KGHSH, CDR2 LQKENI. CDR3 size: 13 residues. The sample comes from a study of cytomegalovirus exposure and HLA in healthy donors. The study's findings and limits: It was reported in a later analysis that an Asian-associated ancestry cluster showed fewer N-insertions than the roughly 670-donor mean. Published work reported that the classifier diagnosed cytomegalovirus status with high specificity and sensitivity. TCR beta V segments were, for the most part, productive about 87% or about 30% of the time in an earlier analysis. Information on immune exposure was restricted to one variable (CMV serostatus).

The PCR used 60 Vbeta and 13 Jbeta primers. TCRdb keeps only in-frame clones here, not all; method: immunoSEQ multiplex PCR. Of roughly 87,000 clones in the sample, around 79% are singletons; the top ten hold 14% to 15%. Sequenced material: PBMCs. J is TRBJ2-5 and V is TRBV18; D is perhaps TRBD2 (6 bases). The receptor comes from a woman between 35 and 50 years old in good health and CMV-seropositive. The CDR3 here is CASLSGGAETQYF. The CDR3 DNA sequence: TGTGCCAGCTTATCAGGCGGGGCAGAGACCCAGTACTTC.